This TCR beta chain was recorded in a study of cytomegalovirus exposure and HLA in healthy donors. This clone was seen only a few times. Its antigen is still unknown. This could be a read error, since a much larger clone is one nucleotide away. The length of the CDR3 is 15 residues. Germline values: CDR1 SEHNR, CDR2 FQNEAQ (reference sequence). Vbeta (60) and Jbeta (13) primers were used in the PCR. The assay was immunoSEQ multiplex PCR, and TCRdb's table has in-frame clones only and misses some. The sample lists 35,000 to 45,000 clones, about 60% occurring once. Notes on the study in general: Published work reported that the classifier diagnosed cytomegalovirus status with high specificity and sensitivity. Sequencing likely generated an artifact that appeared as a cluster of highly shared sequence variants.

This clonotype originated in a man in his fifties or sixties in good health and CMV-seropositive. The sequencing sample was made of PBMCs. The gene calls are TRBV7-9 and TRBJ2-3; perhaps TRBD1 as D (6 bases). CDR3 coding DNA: TGTTCCAGCAGCCAAATCCGGGACAACACAGATACGCAGTATTTT. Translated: CSSSQIRDNTDTQYF. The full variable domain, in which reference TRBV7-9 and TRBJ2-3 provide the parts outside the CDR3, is DTGVSQNPRHKITKRGQNVTFRCDPISEHNRLYWYRQTLGQGPEFLTYFQNEAQLEKSRLLSDRFSAERPKGSFSTLEIQRTEQGDSAMYLCSSSQIRDNTDTQYFGPGTRLTVL.